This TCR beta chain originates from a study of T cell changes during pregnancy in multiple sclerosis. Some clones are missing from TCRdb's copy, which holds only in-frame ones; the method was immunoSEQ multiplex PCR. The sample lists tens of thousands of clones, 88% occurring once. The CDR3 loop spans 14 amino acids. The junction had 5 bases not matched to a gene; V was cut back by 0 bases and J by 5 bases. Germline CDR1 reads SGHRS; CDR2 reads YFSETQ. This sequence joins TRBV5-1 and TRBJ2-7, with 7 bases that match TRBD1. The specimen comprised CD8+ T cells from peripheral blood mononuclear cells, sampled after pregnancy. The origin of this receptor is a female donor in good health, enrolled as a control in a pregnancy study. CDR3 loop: CASSLGQGLDEQYF. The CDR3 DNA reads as TGCGCCAGCAGCTTGGGACAGGGTCTCGACGAGCAGTACTTC.